This T cell receptor (beta chain) originates from a study of T cells after posttransplantation cyclophosphamide (dated by TCRdb to the mid-2010s). Some background on the complete study: T cell repertoire reconstitution was tracked by TRB sequencing after myeloablative bone marrow transplantation in which posttransplantation cyclophosphamide was used as GVHD prophylaxis. Samples from a few dozen PTCy-treated patients, along with samples from 15 to 20 of their related bone marrow donors, underwent antigen receptor sequencing. TRB sequencing was performed on blood from all 35 or so PTCy patients with 1-year posttransplant specimens. In 3 patients, up to about 3 additional blood samples taken between 2 and 5.2 years after transplant also underwent TRB sequencing, as did pretransplant blood from 4 patients. Because TRA and TRB clonality were tightly correlated in 9 samples, subsequent TCR analyses were focused on TRB only. Public TRB sequences were queried against a database of over 3,600 sequences associated with responses to pathogens, tumor antigens, self-antigens and alloantigens. Study-wide findings and limitations: Donor-recipient similarity was low at 1-2 months but increased during the first year, and donor CD8+ memory clones often dominated later blood repertoires. Across fewer than 50 patients, recipient CMV seropositivity and CMV reactivation were highly associated with TRB clonality; PTCy diversity was similar to CNI/methotrexate controls. The TRB repertoires of T cells infiltrating skin or the GI tract showed only limited overlap with the TRB repertoires found in blood.

The treatment or condition label corresponds to: high-dose cyclophosphamide on days +3 and +4 as single-agent GVHD prophylaxis. PTCy patients received busulfan and fludarabine conditioning, a related or unrelated marrow graft, and cyclophosphamide on days +3 and +4. PTCy-treated patients were drawn from a prospective multi-institutional clinical trial. Mononuclear cells from peripheral blood and bone marrow were separated by Ficoll-Hypaque density centrifugation and then cryopreserved. TRB sequencing was run on genomic DNA with either the immunoSEQ assay at survey resolution or the hsTCRB kit. As for how the authors treated the data: The immunoSEQ software was used for initial read processing, and the LymphoSeq R package was used for repertoire analyses. Clonality was computed as 1 minus normalized Shannon entropy, and a Gini coefficient was also calculated for each TRB dataset. Phenotypes of unsorted samples were inferred by mapping TRB sequences from sorted subsets of the recipient or donor onto unsorted samples of the same recipient. TCRdb obtained this table from immuneACCESS and retained in-frame rearrangements with V and J assigned. These tables miss some clones; where compared with another copy, unresolved V genes account for less than half of the shortfall, and the remainder is unexplained. D and trimming were read from the DNA, whereas the V and J calls and clone size are those reported in that table. This sample lists about 4,800 clones; about 72% were detected once. The ten largest clones capture roughly 17% of the sample.

The CDR1 and CDR2 encoded by the germline V gene (reference sequence) are GTSNPN and SVGIG. There are 16 amino acids in the CDR3, from cysteine to phenylalanine inclusive. Only the CDR3 portion is preserved as DNA: 48 bases, with reading frame beginning at the first base. The V end gives up 1 base and the J end 2 bases, leaving 9 bases in the junction not matched to a gene. As regards this clone: Its antigen remains undetermined. Per-base qualities were not stored, and no clone one base away is much larger.

This receptor was identified in a male patient over 55 who received an allogeneic stem cell transplant from an unrelated donor, was CMV-positive, and had acute GVHD only. After transplantation, some T cells may belong to the graft donor instead of the recipient. The sample here was PBMCs, taken 362 days after allogeneic stem cell transplant with posttransplant cyclophosphamide. Recombination connected TRBV30 to TRBJ2-3, and TRBD2 matches 7 of the central bases. The CDR3 protein: CAWSADSAGYTDTQYF. The nucleotides are TGTGCCTGGAGTGCCGACTCAGCGGGGTACACAGATACGCAGTATTTT. With all but the CDR3 taken from the reference TRBV30 and TRBJ2-3 genes, the full variable domain is: SQTIHQWPATLVQPVGSPLSLECTVEGTSNPNLYWYRQAAGRGLQLLFYSVGIGQISSEVPQNLSASRPQDRQFILSSKKLLLSDSGFYLCAWSADSAGYTDTQYFGPGTRLTVL.